The 5 T cell receptor beta chains presented below share a single source sample, sequenced in a study of blood T cell repertoires in COVID-19 (dated by TCRdb to 2020 to 2022). The library was made by the immunoSEQ multiplex PCR assay. TCRdb limited this immuneACCESS table to in-frame rearrangements with V and J called. A share of clones is missing; checked studies link under half to unresolved V genes, and the rest is unexplained. The sample table shows hundreds of thousands of clones, and around 87% are seen once. Under 2% of the sample belongs to the ten largest clones. What was sequenced was PBMCs or T cells enriched from blood (not recorded which). All receptors derive from a woman aged 45 to 65 who had recovered from COVID-19.

This chain joins TRBV4-1 and TRBJ1-1, with a tentative D call TRBD1 (5 bases). The CDR3 extends over 13 amino acids. Per germline, CDR1 MGHRA and CDR2 YSYEKL. The V end lost 0 bases, the J end lost 8 bases, and 10 bases lay between the germline ends. CDR3 residues: CASSQEMRDEAFF. CDR3 nucleotides: TGCGCCAGCAGCCAAGAAATGCGGGACGAAGCTTTCTTT.

With respect to this clone: Other DNA sequences in this specimen translate into the identical CDR3. The gene calls are TRBV10-3 and TRBJ2-7, with D possibly TRBD2 on 5 matching bases. V lost 0 bases and J lost 0, with 6 bases in between. The CDR3 spans 14 residues. Germline V lookup: CDR1 ENHRY, CDR2 SYGVKD. The CDR3 coding sequence is TGTGCCATCAGTGAGTCGAGGGACTCCTACGAGCAGTACTTC. The encoded protein is CAISESRDSYEQYF.

This clone was seen only once. V usage is TRBV5-4 and J usage is TRBJ2-7; the D gene is possibly TRBD2 (7 bases). V dropped 6 bases and J dropped 1 base, with 14 bases sitting between them. This CDR3 has 14 residues. Germline V gives CDR1 SGHNT, CDR2 YYREEE (reference sequence). The CDR3 sequence: CASNPGGQSYEQYF. DNA of the CDR3: TGTGCCAGCAACCCGGGGGGCCAGTCCTACGAGCAGTACTTC.

This sequence joins TRBV30 and TRBJ2-7; possible D gene TRBD1, 6 bases. The CDR3 is made up of 13 amino acids. Germline CDR1 and CDR2: GTSNPN and SVGIG (reference sequence). Trimming pared 2 bases from V and 2 bases from J, leaving 10 bases between. The CDR3 bases are TGTGCCTGGAGTTCCAGGGGCACCTACGAGCAGTACTTC. As protein: CAWSSRGTYEQYF.

The chain combines TRBV11-2 with TRBJ1-1; weak D call: TRBD1 (5 bases). The CDR3 is 14 amino acids. Per the germline V gene, CDR1 is SGHAT and CDR2 is FQNNGV. Trimming took off 5 bases at V and 4 bases at J, with 14 bases between the two ends. The CDR3 region has the DNA TGTGCCAGCAGCCGACAGCCCGGGGGCACTGAAGCTTTCTTT. Translating it yields CASSRQPGGTEAFF.